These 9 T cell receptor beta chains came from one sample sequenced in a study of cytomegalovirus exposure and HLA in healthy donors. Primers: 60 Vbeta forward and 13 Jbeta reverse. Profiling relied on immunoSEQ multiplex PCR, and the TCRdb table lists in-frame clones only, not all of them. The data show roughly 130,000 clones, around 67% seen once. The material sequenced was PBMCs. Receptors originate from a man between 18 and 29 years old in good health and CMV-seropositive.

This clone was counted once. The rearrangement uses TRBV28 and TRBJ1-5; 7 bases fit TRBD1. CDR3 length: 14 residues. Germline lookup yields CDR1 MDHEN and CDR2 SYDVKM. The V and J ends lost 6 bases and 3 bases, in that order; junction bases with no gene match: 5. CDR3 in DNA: TGTGCCAGCAGAGAAGGGACAGTCAATCAGCCCCAGCATTTT. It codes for CASREGTVNQPQHF.

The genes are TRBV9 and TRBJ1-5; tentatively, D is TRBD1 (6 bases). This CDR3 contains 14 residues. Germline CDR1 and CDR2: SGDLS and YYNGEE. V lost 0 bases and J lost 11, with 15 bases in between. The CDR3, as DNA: TGTGCCAGCAGCGTAGATCTTAGGGGGACCGCCCAGCATTTT. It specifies CASSVDLRGTAQHF.

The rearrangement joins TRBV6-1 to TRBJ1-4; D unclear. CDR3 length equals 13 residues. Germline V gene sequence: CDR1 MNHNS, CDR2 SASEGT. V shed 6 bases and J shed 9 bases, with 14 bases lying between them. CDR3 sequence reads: CASSLVAWKKLFF. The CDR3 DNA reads TGTGCCAGCAGCCTAGTAGCCTGGAAAAAACTGTTTTTT.

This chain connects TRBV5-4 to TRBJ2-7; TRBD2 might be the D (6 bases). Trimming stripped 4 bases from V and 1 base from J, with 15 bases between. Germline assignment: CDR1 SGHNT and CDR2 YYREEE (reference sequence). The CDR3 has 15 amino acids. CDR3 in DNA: TGTGCCAGCAGCCCCCCGGGCGGGGATTCCTACGAGCAGTACTTC. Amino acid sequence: CASSPPGGDSYEQYF. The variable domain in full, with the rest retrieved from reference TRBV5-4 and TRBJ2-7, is ETGVTQSPTHLIKTRGQQVTLRCSSQSGHNTVSWYQQALGQGPQFIFQYYREEENGRGNFPPRFSGLQFPNYSSELNVNALELDDSALYLCASSPPGGDSYEQYFGPGTRLTVT.

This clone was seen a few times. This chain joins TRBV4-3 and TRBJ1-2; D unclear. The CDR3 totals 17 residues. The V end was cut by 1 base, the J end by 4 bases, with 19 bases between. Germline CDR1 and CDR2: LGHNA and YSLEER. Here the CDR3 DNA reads TGCGCCAGCAGCCAAGTACCCGAGATGGGCACTGGCTATGGCTACACCTTC. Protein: CASSQVPEMGTGYGYTF.

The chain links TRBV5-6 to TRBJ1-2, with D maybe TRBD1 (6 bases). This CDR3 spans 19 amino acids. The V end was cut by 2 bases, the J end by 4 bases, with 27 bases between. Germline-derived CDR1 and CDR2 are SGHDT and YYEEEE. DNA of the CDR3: TGTGCCAGCAGCTTCCCCACAGGGCCCTCGTCTGGGCTCGTCTATGGCTACACCTTC. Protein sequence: CASSFPTGPSSGLVYGYTF. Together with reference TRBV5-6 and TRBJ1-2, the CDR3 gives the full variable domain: DAGVTQSPTHLIKTRGQQVTLRCSPKSGHDTVSWYQQALGQGPQFIFQYYEEEERQRGNFPDRFSGHQFPNYSSELNVNALLLGDSALYLCASSFPTGPSSGLVYGYTFGSGTRLTVV.

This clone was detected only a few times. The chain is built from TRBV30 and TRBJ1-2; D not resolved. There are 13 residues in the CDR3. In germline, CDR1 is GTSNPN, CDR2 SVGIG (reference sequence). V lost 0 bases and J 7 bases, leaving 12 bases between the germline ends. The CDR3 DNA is TGTGCCTGGAGTGTAACGGGGTTGGGTGGCTACACCTTC. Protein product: CAWSVTGLGGYTF.

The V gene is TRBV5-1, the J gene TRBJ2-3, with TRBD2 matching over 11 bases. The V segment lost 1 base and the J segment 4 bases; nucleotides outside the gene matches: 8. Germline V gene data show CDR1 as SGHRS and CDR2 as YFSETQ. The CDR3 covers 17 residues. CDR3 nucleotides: TGCGCCAGCAGCTTGACTAGCGGGGGCCCCCGCCCAGATACGCAGTATTTT. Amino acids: CASSLTSGGPRPDTQYF.

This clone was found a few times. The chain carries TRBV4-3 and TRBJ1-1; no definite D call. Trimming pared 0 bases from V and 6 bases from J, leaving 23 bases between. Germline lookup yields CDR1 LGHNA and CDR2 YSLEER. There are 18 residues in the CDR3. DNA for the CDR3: TGCGCCAGCAGCCAAGATGAGGTTATGGGGAGTCTTAGGGCTGAAGCTTTCTTT. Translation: CASSQDEVMGSLRAEAFF.